This T cell receptor (beta chain) was recorded in a study of shared T cell receptors in the human thymus. Data came from immunoSEQ multiplex PCR; TCRdb stores just in-frame clones and leaves some out. The data show more than 550,000 clones, with about 89% seen just once and 0.0094% held by the top ten. Germline CDR1 reads SGHDT; CDR2 reads YYEEEE. V gave up 6 bases and J gave up 0 bases, with 13 bases separating them. This CDR3 spans 14 amino acids. The same data also contributed to another study, on human thymus T cells. That source reports: Thymic as well as blood repertoires seemed to favor certain V and J genes unevenly.

The receptor was derived from a boy in the first two years of life with a congenital heart defect. The chain uses TRBV5-6 and TRBJ2-7, with D possibly TRBD2 on 5 matching bases. Sequenced material: thymocytes. DNA for the CDR3: TGTGCCAGCAACCCCGGGGTTCTCTCCTACGAGCAGTACTTC. Encoded protein: CASNPGVLSYEQYF. The full variable domain, with the rest looked up from reference TRBV5-6 and TRBJ2-7, is DAGVTQSPTHLIKTRGQQVTLRCSPKSGHDTVSWYQQALGQGPQFIFQYYEEEERQRGNFPDRFSGHQFPNYSSELNVNALLLGDSALYLCASNPGVLSYEQYFGPGTRLTVT.